This T cell receptor (beta chain) came from a study of CD8 T cells in ankylosing spondylitis. Findings of the study overall: For ankylosing spondylitis blood, a TCR beta motif of under 10 highly homologous variants appeared characteristic. According to the report, clones linked to the disease were significantly enriched in matched synovial fluid samples taken from ankylosing spondylitis patients. In the blood and synovial fluid of reactive arthritis, some motif variants had been previously reported.

Via MiXCR, TCRdb re-called the 5' RACE reads, giving one row per CDR3 protein. The repertoire holds 130,000 or so distinct CDR3 sequences, with about 6.4% as singletons. Trimming shortened V by 0 bases and J by 0 bases, and 11 bases separated the two germline ends. The germline CDR1 and CDR2 sequences are SGHVS and FQNEAQ. This CDR3 contains 17 residues. This clonotype was counted ten times or more. Its antigen remains unidentified. The chain joins TRBV7-8 to TRBJ2-2; D remains unclear. This clonotype originated in a male donor with ankylosing spondylitis or in good health (not recorded which). Sequenced material: blood, either unsorted or a sorted T cell fraction (not recorded which). The DNA of the CDR3 is TGTGCCAGCAGCTTAGCGCTCTCGAGTTCGAACACCGGGGAGCTGTTTTTT. This encodes CASSLALSSSNTGELFF.